The rows below give T cell receptor beta chains drawn from one sample of a study of spatial heterogeneity in lung cancer. TCRdb called the 5' RACE reads again in MiXCR, with one record for every CDR3 protein. The table records some 37,000 distinct CDR3 sequences, 6.5% to 9.5% of them present only once. The starting material was PBMCs, obtained at surgery. All receptors come from a male donor with early-stage non-small cell lung cancer. The CDR3 runs from the conserved cysteine through the conserved F or W. The order of the fields is V gene, D gene, J gene, clone size, CDR3 protein, CDR3 DNA. D genes are given only for firm matches. Size tells how often a clone was seen (once, few, many) or the class of an expanded clone, and some rows leave it out.

>TRBV20-1|TRBD2|TRBJ2-3|many
CSATPAFSGGSTDTQYF
TGCAGTGCCACCCCTGCCTTTAGCGGGGGAAGCACAGATACGCAGTATTTT
>TRBV7-2|NA|TRBJ1-1|NA
CASSLPRANTEAFF
TGTGCCAGCAGCCTTCCTCGGGCGAACACTGAAGCTTTCTTT
>TRBV4-1|NA|TRBJ2-1|many
CASSHLDMGLSSYNEQFF
TGCGCCAGCAGCCACCTCGACATGGGGTTAAGCTCCTACAATGAGCAGTTCTTC
>TRBV7-2|NA|TRBJ1-3|NA
CASSKMGHSGNTIYF
TGTGCCAGCAGTAAAATGGGACACTCTGGAAACACCATATATTTT
>TRBV7-9|NA|TRBJ2-1|many
CASSLAHGEYNEQFF
TGTGCCAGCAGCTTAGCGCATGGGGAATACAATGAGCAGTTCTTC
>TRBV7-6|NA|TRBJ2-6|few
CASSFPGANVLTF
TGTGCCAGCAGCTTCCCTGGGGCCAACGTCCTGACTTTC
>TRBV20-1|NA|TRBJ2-7|few
CSARVRQDEQYF
TGCAGTGCTAGGGTTCGACAGGACGAGCAGTACTTC
>TRBV7-3|TRBD2|TRBJ2-3|many
CASSGVGSGSPDTQYF
TGTGCCAGCAGCGGGGTGGGTAGCGGGAGTCCAGATACGCAGTATTTT
>TRBV20-1|TRBD1|TRBJ1-3|NA
CSARRTGSEGGTIYF
TGCAGTGCTCGACGGACAGGGTCTGAGGGAGGCACCATATATTTT
>TRBV7-9|TRBD1|TRBJ1-1|NA
CASMIGLGGAGPEAFF
TGTGCCAGCATGATAGGGTTAGGGGGCGCGGGGCCTGAAGCTTTCTTT
>TRBV29-1|NA|TRBJ2-3|NA
CSATVDTDTQYF
TGCAGCGCCACCGTCGACACAGATACGCAGTATTTT
>TRBV30|NA|TRBJ2-6|many
CAWSRTRGANVLTF
TGTGCCTGGAGCAGGACACGTGGGGCCAACGTCCTGACTTTC
>TRBV18|TRBD1|TRBJ1-5|NA
CASSPGTGSNQPQHF
TGTGCCAGCTCACCTGGGACAGGGAGCAATCAGCCCCAGCATTTT
>TRBV12-3/TRBV12-4|NA|TRBJ2-3|few
CASTELMGTTDTQYF
TGTGCCAGCACCGAGTTAATGGGTACCACAGATACGCAGTATTTT
>TRBV11-2|NA|TRBJ1-5|many
CASSLAGQPQHF
TGTGCCAGCAGCTTAGCGGGTCAGCCCCAGCATTTT
>TRBV2|NA|TRBJ2-1|many
CASSERARNEQFF
TGTGCCAGCAGTGAAAGGGCCCGCAATGAGCAGTTCTTC
>TRBV5-6|TRBD1|TRBJ2-3|few
CASSFQDRVVYF
TGTGCCAGCAGCTTCCAGGACAGGGTGGTGTATTTT
>TRBV12-3/TRBV12-4|NA|TRBJ1-5|many
CASSPTPPGTSQPQHF
TGTGCCAGCAGTCCAACACCACCGGGAACAAGTCAGCCCCAGCATTTT
>TRBV6-1|NA|TRBJ2-7|NA
CAATTGWSYEQYF
TGTGCCGCCACGACAGGCTGGTCCTACGAGCAGTACTTC
>TRBV9|NA|TRBJ2-2|few
CASSAPIPNTGELFF
TGTGCCAGCAGCGCACCCATCCCCAACACCGGGGAGCTGTTTTTT
>TRBV7-6|TRBD1|TRBJ2-7|many
CASSPGTGGYEQYF
TGTGCCAGCAGTCCAGGGACAGGGGGCTACGAGCAGTACTTC
>TRBV19|NA|TRBJ1-5|many
CASSILGRADQPQHF
TGTGCCAGTAGTATTCTTGGCAGGGCGGATCAGCCCCAGCATTTT